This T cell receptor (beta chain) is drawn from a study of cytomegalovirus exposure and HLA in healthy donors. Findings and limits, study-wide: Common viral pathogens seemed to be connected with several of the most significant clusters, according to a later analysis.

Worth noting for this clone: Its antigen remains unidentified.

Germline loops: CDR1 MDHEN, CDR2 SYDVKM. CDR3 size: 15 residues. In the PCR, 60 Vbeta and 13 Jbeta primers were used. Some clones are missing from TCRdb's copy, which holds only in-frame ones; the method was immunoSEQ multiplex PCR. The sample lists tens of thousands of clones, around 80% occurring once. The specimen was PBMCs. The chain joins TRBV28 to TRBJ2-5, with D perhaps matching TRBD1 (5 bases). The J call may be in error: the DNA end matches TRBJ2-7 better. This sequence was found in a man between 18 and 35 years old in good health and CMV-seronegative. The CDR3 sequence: CASTSGWGPIYEQYF. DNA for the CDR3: TGTGCCAGCACCAGTGGGTGGGGCCCGATCTACGAGCAGTACTTC.